The 26 T cell receptor beta chains reported below all come from one sample, sequenced in a study of blood T cell repertoires in COVID-19 (dated by TCRdb to between 2020 and 2021). The receptor library was made with the immunoSEQ multiplex PCR assay. TCRdb's version of the immuneACCESS table is confined to in-frame rearrangements and falls short of the full clone set. An unresolved V gene accounts for under half of the shortfall where checked; the remainder is of unknown origin. The sample contains 100,000 to 150,000 clones, around 81% of them found a single time. The top ten clonotypes cover about 18% of the sample. The sequencing sample was made of peripheral blood. The source of these receptors is a man younger than 45 with COVID-19, enrolled during active disease.

This chain joins TRBV28 and TRBJ1-2; possibly TRBD1 for D (6 bases). The V gene lost 1 base and the J gene lost 2 bases, with 11 bases spanning the gap. Germline assignment: CDR1 MDHEN and CDR2 SYDVKM. The CDR3 loop spans 15 amino acids. CDR3 amino acids: CASSLLGGENYGYTF. CDR3 coding DNA: TGTGCCAGCAGTTTATTAGGGGGAGAAAACTATGGCTACACCTTC.

In its sample, this clone was seen once. Other DNA variants within this sample encode the same CDR3. The rearrangement uses TRBV12-5 and TRBJ2-5; 7 bases line up with TRBD1. CDR3 length: 14 amino acids. J lost 0 bases, V lost 6 bases, and 4 bases had no gene match. Germline lookup yields CDR1 LGHNT and CDR2 FRNRAP. As DNA, the CDR3 is TGTGCTAGTGGCTCCGGACAGGACCAAGAGACCCAGTACTTC. Translated, it gives CASGSGQDQETQYF. The whole variable domain, remainder taken from reference TRBV12-5 and TRBJ2-5, is DARVTQTPRHKVTEMGQEVTMRCQPILGHNTVFWYRQTMMQGLELLAYFRNRAPLDDSGMPKDRFSAEMPDATLATLKIQPSEPRDSAVYFCASGSGQDQETQYFGPGTRLLVL.

This clone was recorded only once. The chain combines TRBV5-6 with TRBJ1-1; no definite D call. This CDR3 has 13 residues. V lost 4 bases, J lost 5 bases, and 12 bases lay in between. The germline CDR1 and CDR2 sequences are SGHDT and YYEEEE. CDR3 loop: CASSPVSGTEAFF. The CDR3 DNA follows: TGTGCCAGCAGCCCCGTGAGTGGTACTGAAGCTTTCTTT.

CDR3 residues: CASSQGREAYNEQFF. DNA of the CDR3: TGCGCCAGCAGCCAAGGGCGGGAGGCATACAATGAGCAGTTCTTC. The chain couples TRBV4-1 to TRBJ2-1, with TRBD2 matching 8 bases. Germline V gives CDR1 MGHRA, CDR2 YSYEKL. The CDR3 length is 15 residues. Trimming removed 1 base from V and 4 bases from J; junction bases left unmatched: 3.

The genes are TRBV3-1 (or the pseudogene TRBV3-2) and TRBJ1-1; D not certain. Trimming left V 1 base short and J 1 base short, with 7 bases between. Germline lookup yields CDR1 LGHDT and CDR2 YNNKEL (reference sequence). The CDR3 has 14 amino acids. The CDR3 reads CASSQGGSNTEAFF. The CDR3 DNA reads TGTGCCAGCAGCCAAGGAGGTTCGAACACTGAAGCTTTCTTT.

The chain carries TRBV4-1 and TRBJ1-3, with 10 bases identical to TRBD1. This CDR3 is built from 19 residues. V was clipped by 0 bases and J by 0 bases; unmatched bases: 8. Per the germline V gene, CDR1 is MGHRA and CDR2 is YSYEKL. CDR3 amino acids: CASSQDGGTGVHSGNTIYF. For the CDR3, the DNA is TGCGCCAGCAGCCAAGATGGGGGGACAGGGGTTCACTCTGGAAACACCATATATTTT.

The chain carries TRBV27 and TRBJ1-2; TRBD1 agrees at 8 bases. V lost 6 bases to trimming and J lost 7 bases; unmatched junction nucleotides: 4. CDR3 length equals 12 residues. The V gene's germline CDR1 is MNHEY and CDR2 SMNVEV (reference sequence). CDR3 amino acids: CASRDRARGYTF. The CDR3 nucleotides are TGTGCCAGCAGGGACAGGGCCCGTGGCTACACCTTC.

This clone has a handful of counts. The chain couples TRBV6-5 to TRBJ2-7, with unresolved D. The germline V and J ends were trimmed by 6 bases and 3 bases, with 12 bases remaining between them. This CDR3 is 13 amino acids long. Germline V gives CDR1 MNHEY, CDR2 SVGAGI. DNA for the CDR3: TGTGCCAGCAGCCGCACTAAGAACTACGAGCAGTACTTC. The encoded protein is CASSRTKNYEQYF.

A single count supports this clone. The CDR3 region is CASSYSTRGGANVLTF. In nucleotides, the CDR3 is TGTGCCAGCAGTTACTCGACCAGGGGTGGGGCCAACGTCCTGACTTTC. The V call is TRBV6-5, the J call TRBJ2-6, with D possibly TRBD1 on 6 matching bases. The germline V gene has CDR1 MNHEY and CDR2 SVGAGI. There are 16 residues in the CDR3. The V and J ends lost 0 bases and 3 bases respectively, with 9 bases between them.

The chain uses TRBV28 and TRBJ1-5; TRBD1 is a possible D gene (6 bases). The CDR3 totals 14 residues. Trimming took off 6 bases at V and 9 bases at J, with 18 bases between the two ends. From germline, CDR1 is MDHEN and CDR2 SYDVKM. The CDR3 region is CASRTENGGRPQHF. The CDR3 coding sequence is TGTGCCAGCAGAACAGAAAACGGGGGGCGGCCCCAGCATTTT.

This rearrangement joins TRBV27 to TRBJ2-7; D is perhaps TRBD1 (6 bases). The CDR3 is 13 residues long. Germline V gene lookup returns CDR1 MNHEY and CDR2 SMNVEV (reference sequence). V dropped 3 bases and J dropped 1 base, with 7 bases sitting between them. CDR3 DNA: TGTGCCAGCAGTTTGGGACATTCCTACGAGCAGTACTTC. Amino acids: CASSLGHSYEQYF.

V gene TRBV9 combines with J gene TRBJ2-5; 13 nucleotides match TRBD2. The germline V gene encodes CDR1 SGDLS and CDR2 YYNGEE. With V trimmed by 0 bases and J by 2 bases, 1 base remained unmatched. This CDR3 spans 16 amino acids. The CDR3 sequence is CASSVGGLAGQETQYF. In DNA form, the CDR3 reads TGTGCCAGCAGCGTAGGGGGACTAGCGGGGCAAGAGACCCAGTACTTC.

This rearrangement joins TRBV19 to TRBJ1-1; 7 positions match TRBD1. This CDR3 is 14 amino acids long. The J segment lost 4 bases and the V segment lost 4 bases, leaving 6 bases of the junction unmatched. Germline values: CDR1 LNHDA, CDR2 SQIVND (reference sequence). The CDR3 region has the DNA TGTGCCAGTAGTAGTAGACAGGGTAGCACTGAAGCTTTCTTT. Encoded protein: CASSSRQGSTEAFF.

The CDR3 sequence is CASSISSGTQYF. CDR3 coding DNA: TGTGCCAGTAGTATCTCGAGTGGTACGCAGTATTTT. The V and J genes are TRBV19 and TRBJ2-3; D is unclear. The germline V gene has CDR1 LNHDA and CDR2 SQIVND (reference sequence). V lost 3 bases and J lost 8, with 9 bases in between. This CDR3 region has 12 residues.

This chain uses TRBV5-1 with TRBJ2-6; TRBD1 matches at 7 bases. CDR3 length equals 18 residues. CDR1 is SGHRS and CDR2 is YFSETQ in the germline V gene. Trimming at V came to 3 bases and at J to 0 bases, leaving 9 bases not matched to a gene. CDR3 residues: CASSSSGTDFSGANVLTF. As DNA, the CDR3 is TGCGCCAGCAGCTCCTCCGGGACAGATTTCTCTGGGGCCAACGTCCTGACTTTC.

The chain uses TRBV30 and TRBJ2-7; 11 bases align to TRBD2. V lost 7 bases and J lost 0; bases outside the gene matches: 8. The CDR3 contains 15 residues. Germline CDR1 reads GTSNPN; CDR2 reads SVGIG (reference sequence). As DNA, the CDR3 is TGTGCCTCGAGCTTGACTAGCGGGGCCTCCTACGAGCAGTACTTC. It translates to CASSLTSGASYEQYF.

The chain is built from TRBV5-6 and TRBJ2-2, with 9 bases aligning to TRBD1. CDR3 length: 14 amino acids. V trimming: 4 bases; J trimming: 6 bases; junction bases outside the gene matches: 4. Germline values: CDR1 SGHDT, CDR2 YYEEEE. In DNA, the CDR3 is TGTGCCAGCAGCACACAGGGGGCGTCCGGGGAGCTGTTTTTT. Translating it yields CASSTQGASGELFF.

This chain links TRBV6-1 with TRBJ2-5; D is unresolved. Trimming removed 2 bases at V and 2 bases at J, with 6 bases between. Germline V lookup: CDR1 MNHNS, CDR2 SASEGT. The CDR3 totals 13 residues. CDR3 loop: CASSEQRQETQYF. The CDR3 region has the DNA TGTGCCAGCAGTGAACAGCGACAAGAGACCCAGTACTTC.

This clone appeared once. The gene calls are TRBV18 and TRBJ2-6, with 11 positions matching TRBD2. From germline, CDR1 is KGHSH and CDR2 LQKENI. With 0 bases clipped from V and 0 bases from J, the junction kept 4 bases outside the gene matches. This CDR3 is built from 19 residues. For the CDR3, the DNA is TGTGCCAGCTCACCACCGGGACTAGCGGTCGGCTCTGGGGCCAACGTCCTGACTTTC. Translated, it gives CASSPPGLAVGSGANVLTF.

The chain couples TRBV5-4 to TRBJ1-2; no definite D call. This CDR3 is 13 amino acids long. Germline values: CDR1 SGHNT, CDR2 YYREEE (reference sequence). Trimming shortened V by 4 bases and J by 8 bases, and 15 bases separated the two germline ends. Here the CDR3 reads CASSPVWEAGYTF. The DNA of the CDR3 is TGTGCCAGCAGCCCAGTGTGGGAGGCCGGCTACACCTTC.

The gene calls are TRBV28 and TRBJ2-1, with D possibly TRBD2 on 6 matching bases. Germline values: CDR1 MDHEN, CDR2 SYDVKM. The CDR3 length is 14 residues. V dropped 3 bases and J dropped 9 bases, with 15 bases sitting between them. The CDR3 sequence: CASSFRSGDSEQFF. As DNA, the CDR3 is TGTGCCAGCAGTTTTAGGTCGGGAGATAGTGAGCAGTTCTTC. Based on the CDR3 plus reference TRBV28 and TRBJ2-1, the full variable domain is DVKVTQSSRYLVKRTGEKVFLECVQDMDHENMFWYRQDPGLGLRLIYFSYDVKMKEKGDIPEGYSVSREKKERFSLILESASTNQTSMYLCASSFRSGDSEQFFGPGTRLTVL.

The rearrangement uses TRBV6-5 and TRBJ1-2; maybe TRBD1 (5 bases). Trimming took off 6 bases at V and 8 bases at J, with 19 bases between the two ends. The CDR3 consists of 14 residues. Per germline, CDR1 MNHEY and CDR2 SVGAGI. The CDR3 is CASSTSGDRRGYTF. The DNA for the CDR3 is TGTGCCAGCAGCACCTCGGGGGACCGAAGGGGCTACACCTTC.

The V and J genes are TRBV28 and TRBJ1-2, with TRBD1 matching over 9 bases. The CDR3 has 16 amino acids. V shed 5 bases and J 7 bases; nucleotides not matched to a gene: 14. The germline V gene encodes CDR1 MDHEN and CDR2 SYDVKM. The CDR3, as DNA: TGTGCCAGCAGTCCGACGGCCACAGGGGGCGCATTTGGCTACACCTTC. Its translation is CASSPTATGGAFGYTF.

The chain is built from TRBV18 and TRBJ2-7, with 9 bases fitting TRBD1. The CDR3 loop spans 14 amino acids. CDR1 is KGHSH, CDR2 LQKENI, per germline. The V gene end was trimmed by 8 bases and the J gene end by 0 bases; junction bases not matched to a gene: 5. The CDR3 spells CASHRQGDSYEQYF. CDR3 nucleotides: TGTGCCAGCCATAGACAGGGGGACTCCTACGAGCAGTACTTC.

This chain connects TRBV18 to TRBJ1-1; 8 bases line up with TRBD1. Germline lookup yields CDR1 KGHSH and CDR2 LQKENI. V was clipped by 2 bases and J by 3 bases; unmatched bases: 5. This CDR3 is built from 15 residues. CDR3 amino acids: CASSPNRGSDTEAFF. The CDR3, as DNA: TGTGCCAGCTCACCAAACAGGGGGTCGGACACTGAAGCTTTCTTT.

The J gene is TRBJ1-5, the V gene TRBV9; a weak D match, TRBD1 (6 bases). The V and J ends lost 0 bases and 6 bases respectively, with 13 bases between them. The CDR3 length is 15 residues. Germline values: CDR1 SGDLS, CDR2 YYNGEE. The CDR3: CASSVDPRGFQPQHF. The CDR3 DNA reads TGTGCCAGCAGCGTAGACCCGAGGGGGTTTCAGCCCCAGCATTTT.